This entry is about one T cell receptor beta chain. The data were taken from a study of blood T cell repertoires in COVID-19. The V gene end was trimmed by 3 bases and the J gene end by 5 bases; junction bases not matched to a gene: 10. CDR3 length: 17 residues. CDR1 and CDR2 (germline): LNHNV, YYDKDF (reference sequence). Only in-frame clones appear in the TCRdb table, and some are missing; sequencing was by immunoSEQ multiplex PCR. The sample includes some 230,000 clones, around 83% of them seen just once. The chain links TRBV15 to TRBJ2-1; 10 bases match TRBD2. The specimen sequenced was peripheral blood. This sequence was found in a man aged 35 to 55 with acute or convalescent COVID-19. The CDR3 region has the DNA TGTGCCACCAGCAGTGTTAGAGCGGGGGGGTGGAACAATGAGCAGTTCTTC. Protein product: CATSSVRAGGWNNEQFF.